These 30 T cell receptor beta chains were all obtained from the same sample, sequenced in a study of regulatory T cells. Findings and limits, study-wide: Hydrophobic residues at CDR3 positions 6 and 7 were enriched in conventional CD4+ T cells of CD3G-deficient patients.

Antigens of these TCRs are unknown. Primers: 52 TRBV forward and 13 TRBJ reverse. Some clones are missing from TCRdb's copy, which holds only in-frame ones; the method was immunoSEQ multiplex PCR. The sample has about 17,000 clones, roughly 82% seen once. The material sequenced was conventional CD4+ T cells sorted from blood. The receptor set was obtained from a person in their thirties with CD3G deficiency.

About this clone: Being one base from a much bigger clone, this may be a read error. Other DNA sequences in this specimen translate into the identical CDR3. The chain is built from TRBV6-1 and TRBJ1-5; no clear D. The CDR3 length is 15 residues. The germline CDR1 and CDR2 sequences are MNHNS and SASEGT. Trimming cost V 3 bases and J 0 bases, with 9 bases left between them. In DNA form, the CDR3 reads TGTGCCAGCAGTGAGGCGCCGGGTAGCAATCAGCCCCAGCATTTT. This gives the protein CASSEAPGSNQPQHF.

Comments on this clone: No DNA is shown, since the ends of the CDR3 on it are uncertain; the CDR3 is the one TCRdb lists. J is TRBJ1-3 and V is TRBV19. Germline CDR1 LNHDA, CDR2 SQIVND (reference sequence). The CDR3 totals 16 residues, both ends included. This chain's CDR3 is CASTSGLGSRGNTIYF.

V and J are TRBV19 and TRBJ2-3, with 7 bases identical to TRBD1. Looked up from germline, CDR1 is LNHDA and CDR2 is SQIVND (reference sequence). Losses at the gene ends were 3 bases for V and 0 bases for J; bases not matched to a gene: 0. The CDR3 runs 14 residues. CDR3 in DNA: TGTGCCAGTAGTATGGGACAGAGCACAGATACGCAGTATTTT. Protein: CASSMGQSTDTQYF.

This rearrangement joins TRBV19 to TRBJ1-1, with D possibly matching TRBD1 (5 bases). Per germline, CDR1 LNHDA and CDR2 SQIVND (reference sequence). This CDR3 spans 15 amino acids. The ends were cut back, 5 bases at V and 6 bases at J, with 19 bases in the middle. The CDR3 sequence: CASSLTGKTNSEAFF. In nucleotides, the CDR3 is TGTGCCAGTAGTTTAACAGGAAAGACCAATTCTGAAGCTTTCTTT.

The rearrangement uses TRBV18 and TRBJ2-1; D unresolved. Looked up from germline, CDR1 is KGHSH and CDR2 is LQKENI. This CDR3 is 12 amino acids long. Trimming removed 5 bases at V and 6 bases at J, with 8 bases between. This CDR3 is CASSTYSNEQFF. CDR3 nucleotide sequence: TGTGCCAGCTCAACCTATAGCAATGAGCAGTTCTTC.

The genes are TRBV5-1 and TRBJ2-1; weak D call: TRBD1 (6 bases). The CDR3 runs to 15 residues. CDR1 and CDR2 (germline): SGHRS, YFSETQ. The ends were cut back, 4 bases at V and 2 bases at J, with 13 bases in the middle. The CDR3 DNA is TGCGCCAGCAGCCCGGGACACACAACCTACAATGAGCAGTTCTTC. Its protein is CASSPGHTTYNEQFF.

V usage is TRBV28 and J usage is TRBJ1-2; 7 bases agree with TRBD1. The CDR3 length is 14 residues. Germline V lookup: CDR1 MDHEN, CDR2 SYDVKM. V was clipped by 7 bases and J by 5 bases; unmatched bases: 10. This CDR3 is CASTSKDRRYGYTF. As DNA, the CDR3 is TGTGCCAGCACCAGCAAGGACAGGAGATATGGCTACACCTTC.

CDR3 coding DNA: TGTGCCAGCAGTTCCGCGATCCTCTACGAGCAGTACTTC. Protein product: CASSSAILYEQYF. V is TRBV28 and J is TRBJ2-7; D unresolved. Germline assignment: CDR1 MDHEN and CDR2 SYDVKM. Trimming pared 4 bases from V and 3 bases from J, leaving 10 bases between. This CDR3 contains 13 residues.

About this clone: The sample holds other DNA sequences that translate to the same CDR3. In DNA form, the CDR3 reads TGCGCCAGCAGCCCCACTGTCTCTGGGGCCAACGTCCTGACTTTC. It specifies CASSPTVSGANVLTF. The rearrangement uses TRBV5-1 and TRBJ2-6; no firm D call. In germline, CDR1 is SGHRS, CDR2 YFSETQ. The CDR3 is made up of 15 amino acids. Trimming took 4 bases from V and 0 from J, leaving 8 bases between them.

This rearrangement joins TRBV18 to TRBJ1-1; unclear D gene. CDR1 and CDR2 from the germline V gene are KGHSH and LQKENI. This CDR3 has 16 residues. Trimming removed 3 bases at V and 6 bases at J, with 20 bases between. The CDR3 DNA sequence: TGTGCCAGCTCACCGCTACCCCCAGCCGGGAATCCTGAAGCTTTCTTT. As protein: CASSPLPPAGNPEAFF.

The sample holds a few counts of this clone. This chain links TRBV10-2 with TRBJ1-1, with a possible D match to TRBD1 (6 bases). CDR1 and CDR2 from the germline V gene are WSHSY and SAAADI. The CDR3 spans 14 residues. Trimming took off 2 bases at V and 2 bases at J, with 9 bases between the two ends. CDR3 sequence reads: CASSEGQKNTEAFF. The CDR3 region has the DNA TGCGCCAGCAGTGAGGGACAGAAAAACACTGAAGCTTTCTTT.

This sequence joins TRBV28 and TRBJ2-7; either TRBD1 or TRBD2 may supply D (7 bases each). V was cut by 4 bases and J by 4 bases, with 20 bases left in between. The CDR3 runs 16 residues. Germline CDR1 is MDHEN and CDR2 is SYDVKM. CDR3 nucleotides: TGTGCCAGCAGTTCTCCTCCGGGCCAGGGGGGGTACGAGCAGTACTTC. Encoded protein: CASSSPPGQGGYEQYF.

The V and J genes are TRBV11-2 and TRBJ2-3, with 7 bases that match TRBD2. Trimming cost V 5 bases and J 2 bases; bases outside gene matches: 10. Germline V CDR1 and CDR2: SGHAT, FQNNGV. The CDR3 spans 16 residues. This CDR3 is CASSLTSGGYTDTQYF. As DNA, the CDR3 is TGTGCCAGCAGCCTTACGTCCGGGGGGTACACAGATACGCAGTATTTT.

The CDR3 sequence is CASTTGTGTYGYTF. DNA for the CDR3: TGTGCCTCAACGACCGGGACAGGGACCTATGGCTACACCTTC. This chain uses TRBV19 with TRBJ1-2, with 9 positions matching TRBD1. Unmatched junction bases numbered 11, after V lost 11 bases and J lost 4 bases. Per the germline V gene, CDR1 is LNHDA and CDR2 is SQIVND (reference sequence). CDR3 length: 14 residues. The entire variable domain, with the rest obtained from reference TRBV19 and TRBJ1-2, is as follows: DGGITQSPKYLFRKEGQNVTLSCEQNLNHDAMYWYRQDPGQGLRLIYYSQIVNDFQKGDIAEGYSVSREKKESFPLTVTSAQKNPTAFYLCASTTGTGTYGYTFGSGTRLTVV.

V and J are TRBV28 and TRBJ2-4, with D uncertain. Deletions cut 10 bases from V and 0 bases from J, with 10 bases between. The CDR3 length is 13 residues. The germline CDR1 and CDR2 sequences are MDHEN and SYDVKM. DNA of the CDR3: TGTGCCACCTTGGACCTAGCCAAAAACATTCAGTACTTC. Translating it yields CATLDLAKNIQYF.

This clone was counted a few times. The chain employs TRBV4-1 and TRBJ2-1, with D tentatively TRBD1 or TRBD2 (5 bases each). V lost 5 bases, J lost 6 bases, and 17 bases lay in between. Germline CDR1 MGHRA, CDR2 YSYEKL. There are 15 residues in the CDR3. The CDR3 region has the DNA TGCGCCAGCAGCGCCACCGGTCTTGGGGGCAATGAGCAGTTCTTC. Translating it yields CASSATGLGGNEQFF.

The CDR3 region has the DNA TGCGCCAGCAGCTTGAGGGAGATTGACAAAAACATTCAGTACTTC. It codes for CASSLREIDKNIQYF. The chain joins TRBV5-1 to TRBJ2-4; D may be TRBD2 (5 bases). Trimming took 1 base from V and 3 from J, leaving 11 bases between them. This CDR3 region has 15 residues. The V gene's germline CDR1 is SGHRS and CDR2 YFSETQ.

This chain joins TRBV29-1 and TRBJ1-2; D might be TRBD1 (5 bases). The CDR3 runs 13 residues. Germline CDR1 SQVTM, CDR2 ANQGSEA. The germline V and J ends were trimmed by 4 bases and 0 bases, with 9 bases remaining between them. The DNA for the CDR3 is TGCAGCGTTGGGGACGGCGCTAACTATGGCTACACCTTC. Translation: CSVGDGANYGYTF.

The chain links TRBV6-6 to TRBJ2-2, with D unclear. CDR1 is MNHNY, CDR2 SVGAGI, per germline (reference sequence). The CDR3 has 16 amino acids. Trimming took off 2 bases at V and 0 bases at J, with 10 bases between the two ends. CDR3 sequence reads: CASSYRPRANTGELFF. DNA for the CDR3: TGTGCCAGCAGTTACCGACCCCGTGCGAACACCGGGGAGCTGTTTTTT.

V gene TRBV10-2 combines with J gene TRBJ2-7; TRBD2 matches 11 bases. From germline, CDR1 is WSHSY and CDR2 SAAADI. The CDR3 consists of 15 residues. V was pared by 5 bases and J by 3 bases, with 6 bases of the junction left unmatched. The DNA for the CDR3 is TGCGCCAGCAGTCACCAACTAGCGGGGGACTACGAGCAGTACTTC. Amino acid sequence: CASSHQLAGDYEQYF.

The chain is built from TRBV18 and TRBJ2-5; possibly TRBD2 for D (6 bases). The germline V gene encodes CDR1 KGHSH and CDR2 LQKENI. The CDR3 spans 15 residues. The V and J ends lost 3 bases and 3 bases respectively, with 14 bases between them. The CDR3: CASSPTVWGEETQYF. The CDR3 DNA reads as TGTGCCAGCTCACCGACAGTGTGGGGGGAAGAGACCCAGTACTTC.

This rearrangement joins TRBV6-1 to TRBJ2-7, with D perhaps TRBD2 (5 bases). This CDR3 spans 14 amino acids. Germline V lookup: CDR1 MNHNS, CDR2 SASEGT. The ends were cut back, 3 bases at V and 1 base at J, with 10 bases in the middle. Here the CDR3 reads CASSDYPGSYEQYF. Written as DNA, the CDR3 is TGTGCCAGCAGTGACTACCCGGGGTCCTACGAGCAGTACTTC.

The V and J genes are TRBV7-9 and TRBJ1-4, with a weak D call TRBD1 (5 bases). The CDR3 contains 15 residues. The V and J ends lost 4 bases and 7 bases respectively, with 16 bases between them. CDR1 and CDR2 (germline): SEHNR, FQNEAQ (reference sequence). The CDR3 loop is CASSSFGATREKLFF. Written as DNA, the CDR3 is TGTGCCAGCAGCTCCTTCGGGGCGACTCGTGAAAAACTGTTTTTT.

The CDR3, as DNA: TGTGCCAGCAGTCGTAACAGGGGTGGCAATCTCGCAGCTTTCTTT. Translation gives CASSRNRGGNLAAFF. V usage is TRBV28 and J usage is TRBJ1-1, with 7 nucleotides matching TRBD1. Per germline, CDR1 MDHEN and CDR2 SYDVKM. This CDR3 has 15 amino acids. V was pared by 5 bases and J by 10 bases, with 16 bases of the junction left unmatched.

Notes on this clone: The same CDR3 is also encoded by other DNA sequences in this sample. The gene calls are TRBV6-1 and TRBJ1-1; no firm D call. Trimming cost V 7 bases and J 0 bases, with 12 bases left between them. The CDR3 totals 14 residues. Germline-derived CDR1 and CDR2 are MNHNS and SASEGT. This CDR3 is CASIRGRMNTEAFF. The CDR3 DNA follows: TGTGCCAGCATTCGAGGCAGAATGAACACTGAAGCTTTCTTT.

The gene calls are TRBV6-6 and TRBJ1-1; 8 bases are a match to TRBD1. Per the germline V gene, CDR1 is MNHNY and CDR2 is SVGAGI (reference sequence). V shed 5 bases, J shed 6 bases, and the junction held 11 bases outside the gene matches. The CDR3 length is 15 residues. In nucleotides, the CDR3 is TGTGCCAGCAGTCCGGGACAGGTTTTTAGAGCTGAAGCTTTCTTT. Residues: CASSPGQVFRAEAFF.

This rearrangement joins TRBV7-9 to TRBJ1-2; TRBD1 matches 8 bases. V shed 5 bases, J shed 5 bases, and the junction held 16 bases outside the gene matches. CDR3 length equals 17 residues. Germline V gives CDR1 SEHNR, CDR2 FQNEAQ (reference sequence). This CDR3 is CASSPLSKSGGFYGYTF. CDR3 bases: TGTGCCAGCAGCCCTTTGAGCAAGTCAGGGGGCTTTTATGGCTACACCTTC.

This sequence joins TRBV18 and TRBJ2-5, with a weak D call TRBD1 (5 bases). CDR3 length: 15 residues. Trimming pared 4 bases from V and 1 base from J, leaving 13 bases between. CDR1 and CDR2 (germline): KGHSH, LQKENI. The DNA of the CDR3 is TGTGCCAGCTCACAGTCCCAGGGCGCCCAAGAGACCCAGTACTTC. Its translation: CASSQSQGAQETQYF.

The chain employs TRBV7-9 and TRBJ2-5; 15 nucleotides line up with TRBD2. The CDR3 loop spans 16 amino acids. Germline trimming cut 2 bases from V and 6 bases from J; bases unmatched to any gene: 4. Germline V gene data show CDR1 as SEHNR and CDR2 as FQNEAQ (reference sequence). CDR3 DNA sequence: TGTGCCAGCAGCTTATCCGGACTAGCGGGAGGGCAGACCCAGTACTTC. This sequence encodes CASSLSGLAGGQTQYF.

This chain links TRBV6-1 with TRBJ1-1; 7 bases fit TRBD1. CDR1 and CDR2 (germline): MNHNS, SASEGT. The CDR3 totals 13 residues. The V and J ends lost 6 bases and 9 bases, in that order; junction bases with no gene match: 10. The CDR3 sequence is CASSEHGDSKAFF. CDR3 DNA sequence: TGTGCCAGCAGCGAACATGGGGACAGTAAAGCTTTCTTT.